These T cell receptor beta chains were read from a single sample in a study of blood T cells in healthy people across ages. TCRdb called the 5' RACE reads again in MiXCR, with one record for every CDR3 protein. Counted here are a few hundred thousand distinct CDR3 sequences, about 52% occurring once; the ten biggest clones make up around 50%. What was sequenced was blood. These TCRs come from a man aged 55 to 69 in good health. Each CDR3 is given with its conserved first and last residue.

TRBV6-1	TRBJ2-5	CASKATRTGSIETQYF
TRBV14	TRBJ2-1	CASSPPGGILTHNEQFF
TRBV27	TRBJ1-4	CASSLSSRSNEKLFF
TRBV7-2	TRBJ2-1	CASSLREVSYNEQFF
TRBV6-1	TRBJ2-5	CASTGEAWRAETQYF
TRBV11-2	TRBJ1-2	CASGLRRGGPGPLDGYTF
TRBV5-4	TRBJ2-7	CASSLPRLAGSGEQYF
TRBV20-1	.	CSPRAGGTQYF
TRBV6-5	TRBJ1-6	CASSLGDRLNSPLHF
TRBV5-5	TRBJ2-7	CASSLGTSGIYEQYF
TRBV7-2	TRBJ2-3	CASSFSPTDTQYF
TRBV20-1	.	CSARDEVIGASYEQYF
TRBV27	TRBJ1-1	CASSLVGGQATEAFF
TRBV21-1	TRBJ2-4	CASSKASGPARKPAKNIQYF
TRBV27	TRBJ2-7	CASSSQASVGEQYF
TRBV20-1	TRBJ2-5	CSADQLAGRETQYF
TRBV7-3	TRBJ2-1	CASSLTSGRANEQFF
TRBV28	TRBJ2-1	CASSLYELNEQFF
TRBV29-1	TRBJ2-1	CSVGEGPNEQFF
TRBV25-1	TRBJ2-7	CALKSKAGVYEQYF
TRBV13	TRBJ2-3	CASSHGGFSTDTQYF
TRBV12-3/TRBV12-4	TRBJ1-1	CASSPGGPNTEAFF
TRBV7-2	TRBJ1-1	CAGGDRNTESFF
TRBV5-1	TRBJ2-1	CASSLRAGTLSSYNEQFF
TRBV4-1	TRBJ1-6	CASSQEGRPTNSPLHF
TRBV5-1	TRBJ1-4	CASSQDSTNEKLFF
TRBV7-9	TRBJ2-2	CASSTTTSGRTGELFF
TRBV6-5	TRBJ2-5	CASTLAGGSQETQYF
TRBV5-1	TRBJ2-5	CASSKGLPGETQYF
TRBV6-6	TRBJ2-5	CASSPRDLQETQYF
TRBV11-2	TRBJ2-7	CASSKPGTVPSYEQYF
TRBV6-5	TRBJ1-5	CASSPGGGLKNQPQHF
TRBV9	TRBJ2-5	CASSSRTGKEETQYF
TRBV6-5	TRBJ2-1	CASSQTGALYNEQFF
TRBV27	TRBJ2-7	CASSGTGRPYEQYF
TRBV12-5	TRBJ2-7	CATSPGSPYEQYF
TRBV3-1	TRBJ2-1	CASRRTGAPYNEQFF
TRBV4-3	TRBJ2-5	CASNHTARTQETQYF
TRBV3-1	TRBJ2-3	CASQVGTGTDTQYF
TRBV7-6	TRBJ2-7	CASSPTGAEQYF
TRBV11-2	TRBJ2-1	CASSSEWGLQFF
TRBV2	TRBJ2-1	CASNRLAADDMQFF
TRBV30	TRBJ2-3	CAGRYYLAGDSDTQYF
TRBV11-2	TRBJ2-5	CASSLVAGGLETQYF
TRBV2	TRBJ1-5	CASSESQRRRPNQPQHF
TRBV29-1	TRBJ2-7	CSVGEQGFYEQYF
TRBV6-2/TRBV6-3	.	CASSYGQARDEQYF
TRBV7-9	TRBJ2-5	CASSFPGQGARGIQYF
TRBV20-1	TRBJ2-3	CSAGGWGVADTQYF
TRBV25-1	TRBJ1-2	CASRGVGRAKGYTF
TRBV27	TRBJ2-1	CASSRDQGYYNEQFF
TRBV2	TRBJ2-3	CASRGRTQGSTDTQYF
TRBV14	TRBJ1-1	CASSPYQGQGAQAFF